The 10 T cell receptor beta chains presented below share a single source sample, sequenced in a study of T cell responses to AZD1222 COVID-19 vaccine. TCRdb's copy holds only in-frame clones and misses some; the assay was immunoSEQ multiplex PCR. The table includes approximately 100,000 clones, roughly 90% detected once. This specimen consisted of peripheral blood, obtained on day 0 of AZD1222 vaccination. All receptors derive from an adult in good health.

The chain is built from TRBV7-3 and TRBJ2-3; D ambiguous. Germline CDR1 and CDR2: SGHTA and FQGTGA. V gave up 5 bases and J gave up 3 bases, with 9 bases separating them. The CDR3 has 13 amino acids. CDR3 coding DNA: TGTGCCAGCAGCCCTTTCAGGACAGATACGCAGTATTTT. Translating gives CASSPFRTDTQYF.

V is TRBV6-5 and J is TRBJ1-1; maybe TRBD1 (5 bases). The V end lost 7 bases, the J end lost 0 bases, and 12 bases lay between the germline ends. CDR3 length: 14 residues. The germline V gene encodes CDR1 MNHEY and CDR2 SVGAGI. The CDR3 nucleotides read TGTGCCAGCAAGCCGGGGCCCATGAACACTGAAGCTTTCTTT. It is translated as CASKPGPMNTEAFF.

This chain uses TRBV19 with TRBJ1-5, with D possibly matching TRBD1 (5 bases). V was pared by 7 bases and J by 0 bases, with 16 bases between. Germline CDR1 and CDR2: LNHDA and SQIVND (reference sequence). This CDR3 has 16 amino acids. The CDR3 region is CASKVWDGHSNQPQHF. CDR3 DNA sequence: TGTGCCAGTAAGGTTTGGGACGGTCATAGCAATCAGCCCCAGCATTTT. Together with reference TRBV19 and TRBJ1-5, the CDR3 gives the full variable domain: DGGITQSPKYLFRKEGQNVTLSCEQNLNHDAMYWYRQDPGQGLRLIYYSQIVNDFQKGDIAEGYSVSREKKESFPLTVTSAQKNPTAFYLCASKVWDGHSNQPQHFGDGTRLSIL.

The chain joins TRBV7-3 to TRBJ2-6; tentatively, D is TRBD1 (5 bases). Trimming removed 1 base at V and 1 base at J, with 11 bases between. Germline V gene data show CDR1 as SGHTA and CDR2 as FQGTGA. This CDR3 spans 17 amino acids. The CDR3 DNA sequence: TGTGCCAGCAGCTTAAATCCGGCAGGGTCTGGGGCCAACGTCCTGACTTTC. Translating it yields CASSLNPAGSGANVLTF.

The chain is built from TRBV5-1 and TRBJ1-5; D not resolved. Trimming stripped 2 bases from V and 4 bases from J, with 7 bases between. The CDR3 spans 13 residues. Per germline, CDR1 SGHRS and CDR2 YFSETQ. CDR3 nucleotide sequence: TGCGCCAGCAGCTTCGGGGATAATCAGCCCCAGCATTTT. Translation: CASSFGDNQPQHF. The variable domain in full, completed from reference TRBV5-1 and TRBJ1-5, reads KAGVTQTPRYLIKTRGQQVTLSCSPISGHRSVSWYQQTPGQGLQFLFEYFSETQRNKGNFPGRFSGRQFSNSRSEMNVSTLELGDSALYLCASSFGDNQPQHFGDGTRLSIL.

This sequence joins TRBV11-1 and TRBJ1-1, with D unclear. Trimming removed 4 bases at V and 5 bases at J, with 8 bases between. CDR1 and CDR2 from the germline V gene are SGHAT and FQDESV (reference sequence). The CDR3 runs 12 residues. CDR3 in DNA: TGTGCCAGCAGCTCTGTTTGGACTGAAGCTTTCTTT. This translates into CASSSVWTEAFF.

The chain carries TRBV5-1 and TRBJ1-3, with 7 bases aligning to TRBD1. CDR3 length: 15 residues. Germline values: CDR1 SGHRS, CDR2 YFSETQ. The J segment lost 2 bases and the V segment lost 4 bases, leaving 6 bases of the junction unmatched. CDR3 residues: CASSLTGEAGNTIYF. CDR3 nucleotides: TGCGCCAGCAGCCTCACAGGGGAGGCTGGAAACACCATATATTTT.

This chain uses TRBV9 with TRBJ2-1, with 9 bases identical to TRBD2. The V gene's germline CDR1 is SGDLS and CDR2 YYNGEE. V lost 0 bases to trimming and J lost 6 bases; unmatched junction nucleotides: 7. The CDR3 extends over 16 amino acids. CDR3 sequence reads: CASSVGYSGSGNEQFF. Written as DNA, the CDR3 is TGTGCCAGCAGCGTAGGTTATAGCGGGAGTGGCAATGAGCAGTTCTTC.

This clone was seen just once. The chain joins TRBV18 to TRBJ2-7; TRBD1 matches 7 bases. The CDR3 totals 15 residues. V trimming: 0 bases; J trimming: 6 bases; junction bases outside the gene matches: 8. Germline values: CDR1 KGHSH, CDR2 LQKENI. The CDR3 loop is CASSPPEGGSVEQYF. The CDR3, as DNA: TGTGCCAGCTCACCACCTGAAGGGGGCTCGGTCGAGCAGTACTTC.

The J gene is TRBJ1-4, the V gene TRBV2; 7 bases agree with TRBD1. CDR3 length: 18 amino acids. Germline values: CDR1 SNHLY, CDR2 FYNNEI. The V gene end was trimmed by 2 bases and the J gene end by 10 bases; junction bases not matched to a gene: 19. The CDR3 loop is CASSEKSIGNRGVGKLFF. As DNA, the CDR3 is TGTGCCAGCAGTGAAAAAAGCATCGGGAACAGGGGTGTAGGAAAACTGTTTTTT.